This T cell receptor (beta chain) derives from a study of blood T cell repertoires in COVID-19. Some clones are missing from TCRdb's copy, which holds only in-frame ones; the method was immunoSEQ multiplex PCR. Of roughly 35,000 clones listed, roughly 86% were seen once; the top ten hold 35% to 55%. Trimming cost V 2 bases and J 5 bases; bases outside gene matches: 8. The CDR3 contains 15 residues. Germline V gene lookup returns CDR1 KGHSH and CDR2 LQKENI. The chain is built from TRBV18 and TRBJ1-1; 7 bases are shared with TRBD1. Material for sequencing was peripheral blood. This receptor was taken from a human donor in a cohort sampled during active COVID-19. The CDR3 DNA reads as TGTGCCAGCTCACCATCAAGACAGGGAATAACTGAAGCTTTCTTT. Translating gives CASSPSRQGITEAFF. Using reference TRBV18 and TRBJ1-1 for the parts outside the CDR3, the full variable domain is NAGVMQNPRHLVRRRGQEARLRCSPMKGHSHVYWYRQLPEEGLKFMVYLQKENIIDESGMPKERFSAEFPKEGPSILRIQQVVRGDSAAYFCASSPSRQGITEAFFGQGTRLTVV.